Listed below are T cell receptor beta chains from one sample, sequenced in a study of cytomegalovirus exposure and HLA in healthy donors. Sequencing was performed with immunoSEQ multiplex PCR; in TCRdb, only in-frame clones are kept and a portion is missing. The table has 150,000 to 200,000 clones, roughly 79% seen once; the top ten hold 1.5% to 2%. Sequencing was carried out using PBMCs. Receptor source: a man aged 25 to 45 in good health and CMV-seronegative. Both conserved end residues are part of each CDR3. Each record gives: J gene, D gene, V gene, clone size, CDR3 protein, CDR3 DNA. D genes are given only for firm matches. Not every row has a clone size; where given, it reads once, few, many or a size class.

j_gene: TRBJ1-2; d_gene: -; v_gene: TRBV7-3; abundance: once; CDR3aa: CASSLTPKSGIGDGYTF; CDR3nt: TGTGCCAGCAGCTTAACTCCCAAGTCGGGGATTGGTGATGGCTACACCTTC
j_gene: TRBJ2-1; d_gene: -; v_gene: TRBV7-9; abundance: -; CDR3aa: CATGSTVLVNEQFF; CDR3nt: TGTGCCACCGGTAGCACTGTCTTGGTCAATGAGCAGTTCTTC
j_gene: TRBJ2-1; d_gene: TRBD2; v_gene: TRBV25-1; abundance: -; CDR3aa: CASRGTSGTSYNEQFF; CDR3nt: TGTGCCAGCAGGGGGACTAGCGGGACTTCCTACAATGAGCAGTTCTTC
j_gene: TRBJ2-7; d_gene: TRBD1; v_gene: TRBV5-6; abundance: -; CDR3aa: CASSLGTGYEQYF; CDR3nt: TGTGCCAGCAGCCTCGGGACAGGCTACGAGCAGTACTTC
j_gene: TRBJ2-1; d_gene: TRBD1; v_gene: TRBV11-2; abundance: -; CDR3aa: CASSVLRGQGLEFF; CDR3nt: TGTGCCAGCAGCGTACTACGGGGACAGGGTTTGGAGTTCTTC
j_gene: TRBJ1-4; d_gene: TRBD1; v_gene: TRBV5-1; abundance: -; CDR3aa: CASSLDRGLANEKLFF; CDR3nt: TGCGCCAGCAGCTTGGACAGGGGTTTGGCTAATGAAAAACTGTTTTTT
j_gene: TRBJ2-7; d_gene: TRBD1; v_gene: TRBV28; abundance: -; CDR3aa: CASRQDRGLTYEQYF; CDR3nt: TGTGCCAGCAGGCAGGACAGGGGGCTAACCTACGAGCAGTACTTC
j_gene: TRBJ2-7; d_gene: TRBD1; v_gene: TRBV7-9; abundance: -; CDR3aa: CASSGGQGIHDEQYF; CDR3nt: TGTGCCAGCAGCGGGGGACAGGGAATTCATGACGAGCAGTACTTC
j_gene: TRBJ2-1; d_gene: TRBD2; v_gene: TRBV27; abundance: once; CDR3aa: CASTLRRASGSMGGKEQFF; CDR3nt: TGTGCCAGCACCCTAAGGCGGGCTAGCGGGAGCATGGGTGGTAAGGAGCAGTTCTTC
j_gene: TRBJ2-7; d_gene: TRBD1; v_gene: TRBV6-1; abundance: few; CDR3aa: CASSSSGTGAYEQYF; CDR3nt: TGTGCCAGCAGTTCATCCGGGACAGGGGCCTACGAGCAGTACTTC
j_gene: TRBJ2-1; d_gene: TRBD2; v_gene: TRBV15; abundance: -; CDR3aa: CATSRDGGVWDEQFF; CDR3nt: TGTGCCACCAGCAGAGATGGGGGGGTCTGGGATGAGCAGTTCTTC
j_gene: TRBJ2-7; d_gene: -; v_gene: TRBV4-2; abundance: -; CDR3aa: CASSQEPHSGPLYEQYF; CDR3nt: TGTGCCAGCAGCCAAGAACCACACAGCGGCCCCCTCTACGAGCAGTACTTC
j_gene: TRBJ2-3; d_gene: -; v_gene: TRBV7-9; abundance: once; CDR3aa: CASSWTQGGTQYF; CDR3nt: TGTGCCAGCAGCTGGACACAGGGTGGTACGCAGTATTTT
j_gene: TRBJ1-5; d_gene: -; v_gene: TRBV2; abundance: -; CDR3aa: CASSEWTENQPQHF; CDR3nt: TGTGCCAGCAGTGAATGGACAGAAAATCAGCCCCAGCATTTT
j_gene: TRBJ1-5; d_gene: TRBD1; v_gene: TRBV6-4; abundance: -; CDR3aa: CASSDTPGTGGFGQPQHF; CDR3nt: TGTGCCAGCAGTGATACCCCCGGGACAGGGGGCTTCGGTCAGCCCCAGCATTTT
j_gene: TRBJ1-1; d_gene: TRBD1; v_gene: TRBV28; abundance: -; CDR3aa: CASSSGGQGAFTEAFF; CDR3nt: TGTGCCAGCAGTTCAGGGGGGCAGGGGGCTTTCACTGAAGCTTTCTTT
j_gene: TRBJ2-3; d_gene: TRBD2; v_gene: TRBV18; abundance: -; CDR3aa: CASSPIPASRLAGRDTDTQYF; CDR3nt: TGTGCCAGCTCACCCATACCCGCCAGCCGACTAGCGGGAAGGGACACAGATACGCAGTATTTT
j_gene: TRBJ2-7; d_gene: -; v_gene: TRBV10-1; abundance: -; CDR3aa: CASSRGIGYSYEQYF; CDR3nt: TGCGCCAGCAGTCGCGGGATAGGGTACTCCTACGAGCAGTACTTC
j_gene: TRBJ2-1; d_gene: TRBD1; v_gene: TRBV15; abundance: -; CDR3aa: CATSRVGRDRVYNEQFF; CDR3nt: TGTGCCACCAGCAGAGTAGGTCGGGACAGGGTTTACAATGAGCAGTTCTTC
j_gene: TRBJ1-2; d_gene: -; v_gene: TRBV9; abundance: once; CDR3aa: CASSQGTGTYGYTF; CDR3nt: TGTGCCAGCAGCCAGGGTACAGGGACCTATGGCTACACCTTC
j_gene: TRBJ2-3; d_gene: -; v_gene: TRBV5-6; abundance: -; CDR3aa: CASSPGDPHQGTDTQYF; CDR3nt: TGTGCCAGCAGCCCTGGTGACCCTCATCAGGGCACAGATACGCAGTATTTT
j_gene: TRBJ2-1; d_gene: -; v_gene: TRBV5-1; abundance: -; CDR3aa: CASSRQGGYNEQFF; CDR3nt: TGCGCCAGCAGCCGGCAGGGGGGTTACAATGAGCAGTTCTTC
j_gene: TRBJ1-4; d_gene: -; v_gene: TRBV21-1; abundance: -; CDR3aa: CASTPPKRSGTGVEKLFF; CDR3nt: TGTGCCAGCACCCCCCCTAAGAGATCCGGGACAGGGGTTGAAAAACTGTTTTTT
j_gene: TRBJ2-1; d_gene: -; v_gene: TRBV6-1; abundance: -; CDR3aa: CASSPWVRGSHEQFF; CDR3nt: TGTGCCAGCAGCCCCTGGGTGCGGGGTAGCCATGAGCAGTTCTTC
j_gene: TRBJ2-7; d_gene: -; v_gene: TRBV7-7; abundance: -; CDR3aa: CASSLDRVSEQYF; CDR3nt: TGTGCCAGCAGCTTAGACAGGGTTAGCGAGCAGTACTTC
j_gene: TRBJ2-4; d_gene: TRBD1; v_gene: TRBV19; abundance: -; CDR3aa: CASGQELAKNIQYF; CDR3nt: TGTGCCAGCGGACAGGAACTAGCCAAAAACATTCAGTACTTC
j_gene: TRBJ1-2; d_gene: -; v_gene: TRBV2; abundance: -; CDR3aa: CASVKGVNYGYTF; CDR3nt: TGTGCCAGCGTTAAGGGGGTGAACTATGGCTACACCTTC
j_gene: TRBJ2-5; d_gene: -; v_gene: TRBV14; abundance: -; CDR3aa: CASSQKIRGTQYF; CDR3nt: TGTGCCAGCAGCCAAAAAATTCGCGGGACCCAGTACTTC
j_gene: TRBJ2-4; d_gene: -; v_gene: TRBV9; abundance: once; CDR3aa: CANSVESRNIQYF; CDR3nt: TGTGCCAACAGCGTAGAGTCGAGAAACATTCAGTACTTC
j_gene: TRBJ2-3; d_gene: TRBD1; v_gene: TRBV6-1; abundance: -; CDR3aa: CASRGTGGTDTQYF; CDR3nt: TGTGCCAGCAGGGGGACAGGGGGAACAGATACGCAGTATTTT
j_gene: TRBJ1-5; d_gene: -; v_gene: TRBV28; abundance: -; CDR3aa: CASSPTGGDQPQHF; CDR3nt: TGTGCCAGCAGTCCGACAGGTGGAGATCAGCCCCAGCATTTT
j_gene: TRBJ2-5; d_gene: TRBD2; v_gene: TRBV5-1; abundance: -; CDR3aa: CASSGGLAGGYETQYF; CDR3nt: TGCGCCAGCAGCGGGGGACTAGCGGGAGGTTATGAGACCCAGTACTTC
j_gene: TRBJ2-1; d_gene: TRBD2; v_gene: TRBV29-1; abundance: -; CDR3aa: CSVGRAGGSYNEQFF; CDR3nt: TGCAGCGTTGGAAGGGCGGGAGGGAGCTACAATGAGCAGTTCTTC
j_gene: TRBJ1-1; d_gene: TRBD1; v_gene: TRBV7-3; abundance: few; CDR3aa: CASSPRGRNTEAFF; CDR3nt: TGTGCCAGCAGCCCCAGGGGGAGAAACACTGAAGCTTTCTTT
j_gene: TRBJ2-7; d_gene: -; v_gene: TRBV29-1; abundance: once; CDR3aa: CSVLAFTYEQYF; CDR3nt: TGCAGCGTTCTAGCGTTTACCTACGAGCAGTACTTC
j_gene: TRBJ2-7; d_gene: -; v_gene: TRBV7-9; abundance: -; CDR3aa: CASSLATYEQYF; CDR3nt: TGTGCCAGCAGCTTAGCCACCTACGAGCAGTACTTC